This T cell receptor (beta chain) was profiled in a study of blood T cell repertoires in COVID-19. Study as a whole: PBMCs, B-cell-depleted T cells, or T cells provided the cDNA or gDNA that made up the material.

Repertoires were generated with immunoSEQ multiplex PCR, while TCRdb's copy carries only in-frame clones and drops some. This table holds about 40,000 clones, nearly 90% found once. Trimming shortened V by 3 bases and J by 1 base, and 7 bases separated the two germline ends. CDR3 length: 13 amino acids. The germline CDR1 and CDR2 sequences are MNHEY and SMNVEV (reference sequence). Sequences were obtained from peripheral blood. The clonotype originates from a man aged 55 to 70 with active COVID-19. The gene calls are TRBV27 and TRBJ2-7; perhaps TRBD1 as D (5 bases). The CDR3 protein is CASSFQGSYEQYF. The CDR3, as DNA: TGTGCCAGCAGTTTCCAGGGATCCTACGAGCAGTACTTC.